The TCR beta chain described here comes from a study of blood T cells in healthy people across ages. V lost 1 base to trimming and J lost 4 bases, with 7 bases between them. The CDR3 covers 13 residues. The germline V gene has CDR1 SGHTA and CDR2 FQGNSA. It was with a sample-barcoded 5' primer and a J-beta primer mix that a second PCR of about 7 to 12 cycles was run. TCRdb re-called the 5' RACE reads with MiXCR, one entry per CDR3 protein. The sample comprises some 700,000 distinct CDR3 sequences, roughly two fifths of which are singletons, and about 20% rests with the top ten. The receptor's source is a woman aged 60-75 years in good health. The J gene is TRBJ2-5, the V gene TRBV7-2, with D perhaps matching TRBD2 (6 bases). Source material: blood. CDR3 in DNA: TGTGCCAGCAGCTTAGGGACTATAGAGACCCAGTACTTC. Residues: CASSLGTIETQYF.